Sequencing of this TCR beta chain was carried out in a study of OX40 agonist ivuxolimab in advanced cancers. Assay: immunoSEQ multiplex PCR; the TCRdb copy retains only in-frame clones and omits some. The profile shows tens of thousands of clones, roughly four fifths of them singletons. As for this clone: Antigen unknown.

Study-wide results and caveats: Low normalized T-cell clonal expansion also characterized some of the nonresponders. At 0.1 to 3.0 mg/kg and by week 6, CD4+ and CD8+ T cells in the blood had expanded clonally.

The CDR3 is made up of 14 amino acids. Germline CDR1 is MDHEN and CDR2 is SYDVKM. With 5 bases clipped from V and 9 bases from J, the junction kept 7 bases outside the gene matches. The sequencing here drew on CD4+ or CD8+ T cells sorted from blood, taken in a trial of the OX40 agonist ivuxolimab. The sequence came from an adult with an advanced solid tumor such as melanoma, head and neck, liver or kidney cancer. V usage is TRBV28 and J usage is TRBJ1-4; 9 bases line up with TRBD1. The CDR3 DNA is TGTGCCAGCAGTCAACCGGGACAGGGCCAAAAACTGTTTTTT. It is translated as CASSQPGQGQKLFF.